This TCR beta chain is drawn from a study of T-cell reconstitution after alpha-beta-depleted transplantation in children (dated by TCRdb to the mid-2010s). Concerning the study at large: T-cell immune reconstitution after TCRalphabeta/CD19-depleted allogeneic hematopoietic cell transplantation in children was quantitatively tracked in the study by means of TCR repertoire profiling. The paper's findings and limits, for the study overall: Apparently early alphabetaT-cell count recovery about two months after transplant reportedly relied on only several hundred rapidly expanded clones derived from non-depleted graft cells. In some patients, high TCRbeta diversity at day 60 was attributed to recipient T cells and intrathymic progenitors that had survived conditioning. The frequencies of hyperexpanded clones fell over the following months, and after one year, T-cell counts and TCRbeta diversity were mostly attributed to newly produced T cells.

CDR1 is given as SGHRS and CDR2 as YFSETQ, both from the germline V gene. The CDR3 sequence holds 14 residues, the cysteine and phenylalanine included. Only the CDR3 portion is preserved as DNA: 42 bases, with reading frame beginning at the first base. V is pared back by 4 bases and J by 3 bases, with 12 bases lying between the germline termini. In the paper's terms, the treatment or condition label means: allogeneic hematopoietic cell transplantation with graft depleted of TCRalphabeta T cells and CD19 B cells. Transplant recipients were children who received TCRalphabeta/CD19-depleted allogeneic hematopoietic cell grafts. With respect to this clonotype: The antigen it binds to is not known. No much larger clone exists at a distance of one base, and base qualities are not known.

The library was produced with PCR. The instrument was an Illumina HiSeq 2500. To normalize quantification of the TCRbeta repertoire, the TCR libraries were built with molecular barcoding that relied on unique molecular identifiers. Using fastp trimming at Q25 and MiXCR clonotype assembly, TCRdb reanalyzed the public sequencing data and kept in-frame beta chains. Each CDR3 protein gets just one entry, which takes the most common genes and DNA from the rows behind it. In all, the sample holds roughly 570,000 distinct CDR3 sequences, and over 25% of those were seen once. The ten largest clones add up to approximately 39% of the sample.

This TCR was recovered from a boy under two years old with Wiskott-Aldrich syndrome, due to receive a stem cell transplant. The rearranged chain carries TRBV5-1 and TRBJ2-3; the D gene identity is not certain. The specimen comprised PBMCs, sampled before TCRalphabeta/CD19-depleted stem cell transplant. The nucleotide sequence reads as follows: TGCGCCAGCAGCGAGACAAAAAATACAGATACGCAGTATTTT. It translates to CASSETKNTDTQYF.